One sample yielded the 2 T cell receptor beta chains listed below, sequenced in a study of vaccination and CD4 T cells after COVID-19. Scientists ran DNA taken from cultured CD4+ T cells through the Oncomine TCR Beta short-read assay for sequencing. TCRdb re-called the PCR reads with MiXCR, one entry per CDR3 protein. The sample yields approximately 12,000 distinct CDR3 sequences, around 75% seen once. Treatment here: approximately 9-day PBMC culture with coronavirus spike peptide pools or control peptides (ViraFEST assay). Their antigen targets remain unknown. What was sequenced was CD4+ T cells from blood, cultured in vitro. Receptors were obtained from a human donor who had recovered from COVID-19.

The gene calls are TRBV12-5 and TRBJ2-2; D is unclear. CDR1 LGHNT and CDR2 FRNRAP come from the germline V gene. There are 14 residues in the CDR3. V lost 0 bases and J lost 6, with 8 bases in between. CDR3 sequence (DNA): TGTGCTAGTGGTTTGGTACCTTTCCCCGGGGAGCTGTTTTTT. Its protein product is CASGLVPFPGELFF.

V usage is TRBV6-4 and J usage is TRBJ2-7; a weak D match, TRBD2 (5 bases). This CDR3 spans 16 amino acids. The germline V gene has CDR1 MRHNA and CDR2 SNTAGT. V shed 2 bases and J shed 3 bases, with 17 bases lying between them. The CDR3 loop reads CASSDGLGVPIYEQYF. CDR3 nucleotide sequence: TGTGCCAGCAGTGACGGACTGGGAGTTCCGATCTACGAGCAGTACTTC.